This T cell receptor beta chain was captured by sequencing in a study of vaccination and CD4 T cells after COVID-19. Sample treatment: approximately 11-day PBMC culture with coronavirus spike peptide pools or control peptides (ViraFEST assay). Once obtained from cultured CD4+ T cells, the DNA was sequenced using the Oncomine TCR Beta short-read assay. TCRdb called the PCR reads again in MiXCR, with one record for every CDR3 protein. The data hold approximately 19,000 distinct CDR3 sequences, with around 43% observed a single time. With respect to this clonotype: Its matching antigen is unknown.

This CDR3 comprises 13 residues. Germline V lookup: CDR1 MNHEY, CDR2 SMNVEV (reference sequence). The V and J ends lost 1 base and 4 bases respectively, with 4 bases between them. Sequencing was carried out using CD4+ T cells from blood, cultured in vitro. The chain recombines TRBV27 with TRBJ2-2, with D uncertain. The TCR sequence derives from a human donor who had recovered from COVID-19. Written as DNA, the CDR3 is TGTGCCAGCAGTTTATTTGTCACCGGGGAGCTGTTTTTT. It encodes CASSLFVTGELFF.